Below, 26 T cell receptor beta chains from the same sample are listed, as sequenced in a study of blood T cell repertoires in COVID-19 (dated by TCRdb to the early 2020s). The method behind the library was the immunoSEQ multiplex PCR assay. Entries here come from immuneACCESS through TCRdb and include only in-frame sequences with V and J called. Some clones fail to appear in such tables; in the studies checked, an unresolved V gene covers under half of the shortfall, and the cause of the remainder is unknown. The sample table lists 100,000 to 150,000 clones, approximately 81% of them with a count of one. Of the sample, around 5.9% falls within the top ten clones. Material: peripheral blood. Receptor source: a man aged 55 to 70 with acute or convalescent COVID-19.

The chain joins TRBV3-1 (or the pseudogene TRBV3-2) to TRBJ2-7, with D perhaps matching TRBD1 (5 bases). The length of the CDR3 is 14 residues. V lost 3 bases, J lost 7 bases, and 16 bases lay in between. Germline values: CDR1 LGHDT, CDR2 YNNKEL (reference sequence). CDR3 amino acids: CASSHSSAGREQYF. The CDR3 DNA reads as TGTGCCAGCAGCCACTCCTCGGCAGGGCGAGAGCAGTACTTC.

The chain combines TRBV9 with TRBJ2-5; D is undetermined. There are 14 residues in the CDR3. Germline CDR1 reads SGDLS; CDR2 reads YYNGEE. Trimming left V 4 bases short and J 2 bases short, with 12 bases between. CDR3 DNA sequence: TGTGCCAGCAGCCGAAGACTCGCGCAAGAGACCCAGTACTTC. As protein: CASSRRLAQETQYF.

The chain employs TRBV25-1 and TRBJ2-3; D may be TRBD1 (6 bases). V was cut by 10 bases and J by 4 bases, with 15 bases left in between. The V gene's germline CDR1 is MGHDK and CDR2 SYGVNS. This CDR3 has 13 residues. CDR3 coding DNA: TGTGCCACCTCGGCAGGGGCCGCAGATACGCAGTATTTT. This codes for CATSAGAADTQYF.

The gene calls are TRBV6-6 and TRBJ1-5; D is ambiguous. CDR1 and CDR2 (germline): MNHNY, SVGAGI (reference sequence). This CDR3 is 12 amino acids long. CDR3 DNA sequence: TGTGCAGCTAGTCGGGGAAATCAGCCCCAGCATTTT. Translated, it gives CAASRGNQPQHF.

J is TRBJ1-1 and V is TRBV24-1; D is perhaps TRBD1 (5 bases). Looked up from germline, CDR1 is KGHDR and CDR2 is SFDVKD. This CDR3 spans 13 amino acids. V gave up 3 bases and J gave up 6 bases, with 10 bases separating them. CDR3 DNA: TGTGCCACCAGTGATACTGTAGGGGCTGAAGCTTTCTTT. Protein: CATSDTVGAEAFF.

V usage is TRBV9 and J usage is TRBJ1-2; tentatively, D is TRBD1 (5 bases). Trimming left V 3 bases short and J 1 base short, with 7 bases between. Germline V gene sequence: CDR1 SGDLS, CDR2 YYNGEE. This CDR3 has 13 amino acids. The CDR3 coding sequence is TGTGCCAGCAGCGGACAGCTTAACTATGGCTACACCTTC. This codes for CASSGQLNYGYTF.

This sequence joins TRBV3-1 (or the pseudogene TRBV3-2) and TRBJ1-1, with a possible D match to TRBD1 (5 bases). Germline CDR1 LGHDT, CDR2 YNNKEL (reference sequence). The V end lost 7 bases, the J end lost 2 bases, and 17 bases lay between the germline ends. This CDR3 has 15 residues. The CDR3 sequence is CASTQGFGSNTEAFF. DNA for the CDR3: TGTGCCAGCACGCAGGGTTTTGGTAGTAACACTGAAGCTTTCTTT.

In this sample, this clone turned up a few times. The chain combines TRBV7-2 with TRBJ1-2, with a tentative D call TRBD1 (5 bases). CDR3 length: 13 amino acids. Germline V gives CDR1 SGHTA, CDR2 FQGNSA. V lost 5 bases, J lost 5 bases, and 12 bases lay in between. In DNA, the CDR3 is TGTGCCAGCAGCACCCCCGGGGGATATGGCTACACCTTC. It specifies CASSTPGGYGYTF.

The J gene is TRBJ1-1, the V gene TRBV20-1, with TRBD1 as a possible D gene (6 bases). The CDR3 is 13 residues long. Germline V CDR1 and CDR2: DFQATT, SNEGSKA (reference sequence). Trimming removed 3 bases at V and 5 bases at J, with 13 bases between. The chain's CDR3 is CSASPGRGTEAFF. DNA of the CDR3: TGCAGTGCTAGTCCGGGGAGGGGGACTGAAGCTTTCTTT.

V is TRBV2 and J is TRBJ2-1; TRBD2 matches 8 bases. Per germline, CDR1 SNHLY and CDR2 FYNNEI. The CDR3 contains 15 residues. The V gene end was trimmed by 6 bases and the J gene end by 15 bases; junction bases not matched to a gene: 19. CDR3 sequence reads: CASSVKGAGASRGFF. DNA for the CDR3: TGTGCCAGCAGCGTCAAGGGAGCGGGGGCCTCTCGGGGGTTCTTC.

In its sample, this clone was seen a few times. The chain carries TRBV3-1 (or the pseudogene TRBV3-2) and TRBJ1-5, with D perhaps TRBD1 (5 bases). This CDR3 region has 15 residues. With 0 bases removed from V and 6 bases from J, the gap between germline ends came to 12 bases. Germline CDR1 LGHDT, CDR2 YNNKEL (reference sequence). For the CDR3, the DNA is TGTGCCAGCAGCCAAGATCTGGGCACAGGTCAGCCCCAGCATTTT. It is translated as CASSQDLGTGQPQHF.

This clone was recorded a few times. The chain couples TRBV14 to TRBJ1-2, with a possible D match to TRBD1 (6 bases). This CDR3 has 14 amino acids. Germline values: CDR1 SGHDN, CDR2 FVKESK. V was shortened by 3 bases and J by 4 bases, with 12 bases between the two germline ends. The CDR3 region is CASSQGAHFYGYTF. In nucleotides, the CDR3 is TGTGCCAGCAGCCAGGGGGCTCATTTCTATGGCTACACCTTC.

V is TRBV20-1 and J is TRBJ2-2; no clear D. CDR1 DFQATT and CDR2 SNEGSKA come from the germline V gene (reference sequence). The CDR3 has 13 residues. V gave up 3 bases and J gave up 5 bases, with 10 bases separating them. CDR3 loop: CSASTPMTGELFF. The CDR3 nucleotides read TGCAGTGCTAGTACCCCTATGACCGGGGAGCTGTTTTTT.

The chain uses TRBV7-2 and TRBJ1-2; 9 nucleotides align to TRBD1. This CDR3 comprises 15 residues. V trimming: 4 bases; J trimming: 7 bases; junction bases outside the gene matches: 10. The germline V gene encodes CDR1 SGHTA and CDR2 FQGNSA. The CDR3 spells CASSSRSGTGIGYTF. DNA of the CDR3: TGTGCCAGCAGCTCAAGATCCGGGACAGGGATTGGCTACACCTTC.

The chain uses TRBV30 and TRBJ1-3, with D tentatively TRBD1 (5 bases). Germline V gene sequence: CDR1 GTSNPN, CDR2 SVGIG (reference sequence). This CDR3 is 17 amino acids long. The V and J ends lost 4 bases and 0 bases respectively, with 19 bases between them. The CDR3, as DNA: TGTGCCTGGAATCAGTTGTTGTCGGGGGGCTCTGGAAACACCATATATTTT. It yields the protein CAWNQLLSGGSGNTIYF.

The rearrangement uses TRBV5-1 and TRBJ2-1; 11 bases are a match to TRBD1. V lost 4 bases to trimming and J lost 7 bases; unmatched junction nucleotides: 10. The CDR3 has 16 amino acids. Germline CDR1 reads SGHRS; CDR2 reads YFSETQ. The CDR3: CASSGRGQGAGNEQFF. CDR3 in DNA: TGCGCCAGCAGCGGACGTGGACAGGGGGCAGGGAATGAGCAGTTCTTC.

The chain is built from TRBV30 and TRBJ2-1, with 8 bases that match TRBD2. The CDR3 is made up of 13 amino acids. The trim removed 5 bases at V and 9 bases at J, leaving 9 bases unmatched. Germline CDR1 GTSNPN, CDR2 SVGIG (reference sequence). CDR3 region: CAWQRDGRGEQFF. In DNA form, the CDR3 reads TGTGCCTGGCAAAGGGACGGGAGGGGTGAGCAGTTCTTC.

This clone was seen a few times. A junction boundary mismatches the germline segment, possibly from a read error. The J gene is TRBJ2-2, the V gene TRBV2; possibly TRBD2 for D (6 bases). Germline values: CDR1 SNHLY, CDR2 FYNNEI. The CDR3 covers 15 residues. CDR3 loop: CASREGTFNTGELFF. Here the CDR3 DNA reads TGTGCCAGCAGGGAAGGGACTTTCAACACCGGGGAGCTGTTTTTT.

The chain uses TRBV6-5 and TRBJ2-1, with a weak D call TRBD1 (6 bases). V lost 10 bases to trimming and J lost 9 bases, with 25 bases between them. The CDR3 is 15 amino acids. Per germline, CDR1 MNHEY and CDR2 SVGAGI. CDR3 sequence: CANSPPGVQGSEQFF. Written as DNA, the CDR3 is TGTGCCAACTCACCCCCTGGGGTGCAGGGGAGTGAGCAGTTCTTC.

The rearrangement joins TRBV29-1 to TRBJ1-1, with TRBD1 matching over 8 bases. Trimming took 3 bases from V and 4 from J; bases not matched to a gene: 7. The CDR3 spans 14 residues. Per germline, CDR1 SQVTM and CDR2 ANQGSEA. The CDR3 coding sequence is TGCAGCGTTGACCAGCAGGGGGCCTTCACTGAAGCTTTCTTT. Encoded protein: CSVDQQGAFTEAFF.

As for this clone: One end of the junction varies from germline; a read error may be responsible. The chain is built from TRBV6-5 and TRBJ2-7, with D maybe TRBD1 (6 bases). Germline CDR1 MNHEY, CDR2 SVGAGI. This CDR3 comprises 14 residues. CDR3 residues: CASSQPGVPYGQYF. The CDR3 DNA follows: TGTGCCAGCAGTCAACCAGGGGTCCCCTACGGGCAGTACTTC.

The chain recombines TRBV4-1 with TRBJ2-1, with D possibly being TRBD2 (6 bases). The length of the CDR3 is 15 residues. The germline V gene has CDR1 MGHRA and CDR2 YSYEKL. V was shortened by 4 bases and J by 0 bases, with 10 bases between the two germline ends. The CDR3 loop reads CASSPGTFSYNEQFF. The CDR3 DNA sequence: TGCGCCAGCAGCCCAGGGACTTTCTCCTACAATGAGCAGTTCTTC.

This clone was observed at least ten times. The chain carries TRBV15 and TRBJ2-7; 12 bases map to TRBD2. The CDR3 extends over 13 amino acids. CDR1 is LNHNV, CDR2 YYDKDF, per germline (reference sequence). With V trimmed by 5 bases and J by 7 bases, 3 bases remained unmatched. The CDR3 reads CATSGGLAGEQYF. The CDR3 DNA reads TGTGCCACCAGCGGCGGACTAGCGGGAGAGCAGTACTTC.

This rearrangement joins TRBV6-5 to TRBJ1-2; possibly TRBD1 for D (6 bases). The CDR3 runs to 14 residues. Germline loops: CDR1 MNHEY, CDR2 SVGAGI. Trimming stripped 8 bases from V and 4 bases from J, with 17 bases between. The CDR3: CASRKPTGPYGYTF. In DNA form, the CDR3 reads TGTGCCAGCCGAAAACCTACAGGGCCCTATGGCTACACCTTC.

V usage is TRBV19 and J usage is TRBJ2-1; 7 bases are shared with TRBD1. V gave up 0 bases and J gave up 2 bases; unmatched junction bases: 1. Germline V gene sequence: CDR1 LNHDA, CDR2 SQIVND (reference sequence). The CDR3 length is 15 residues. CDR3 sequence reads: CASSIDGTAYNEQFF. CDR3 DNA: TGTGCCAGTAGTATAGATGGGACAGCCTACAATGAGCAGTTCTTC.

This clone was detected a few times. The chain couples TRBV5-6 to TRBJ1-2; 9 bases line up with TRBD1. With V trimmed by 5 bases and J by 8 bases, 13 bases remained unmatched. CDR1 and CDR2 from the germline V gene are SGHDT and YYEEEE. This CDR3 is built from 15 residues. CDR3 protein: CASSRPGQGLFGYTF. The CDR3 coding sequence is TGTGCCAGCAGTCGACCGGGACAGGGTCTTTTCGGCTACACCTTC.